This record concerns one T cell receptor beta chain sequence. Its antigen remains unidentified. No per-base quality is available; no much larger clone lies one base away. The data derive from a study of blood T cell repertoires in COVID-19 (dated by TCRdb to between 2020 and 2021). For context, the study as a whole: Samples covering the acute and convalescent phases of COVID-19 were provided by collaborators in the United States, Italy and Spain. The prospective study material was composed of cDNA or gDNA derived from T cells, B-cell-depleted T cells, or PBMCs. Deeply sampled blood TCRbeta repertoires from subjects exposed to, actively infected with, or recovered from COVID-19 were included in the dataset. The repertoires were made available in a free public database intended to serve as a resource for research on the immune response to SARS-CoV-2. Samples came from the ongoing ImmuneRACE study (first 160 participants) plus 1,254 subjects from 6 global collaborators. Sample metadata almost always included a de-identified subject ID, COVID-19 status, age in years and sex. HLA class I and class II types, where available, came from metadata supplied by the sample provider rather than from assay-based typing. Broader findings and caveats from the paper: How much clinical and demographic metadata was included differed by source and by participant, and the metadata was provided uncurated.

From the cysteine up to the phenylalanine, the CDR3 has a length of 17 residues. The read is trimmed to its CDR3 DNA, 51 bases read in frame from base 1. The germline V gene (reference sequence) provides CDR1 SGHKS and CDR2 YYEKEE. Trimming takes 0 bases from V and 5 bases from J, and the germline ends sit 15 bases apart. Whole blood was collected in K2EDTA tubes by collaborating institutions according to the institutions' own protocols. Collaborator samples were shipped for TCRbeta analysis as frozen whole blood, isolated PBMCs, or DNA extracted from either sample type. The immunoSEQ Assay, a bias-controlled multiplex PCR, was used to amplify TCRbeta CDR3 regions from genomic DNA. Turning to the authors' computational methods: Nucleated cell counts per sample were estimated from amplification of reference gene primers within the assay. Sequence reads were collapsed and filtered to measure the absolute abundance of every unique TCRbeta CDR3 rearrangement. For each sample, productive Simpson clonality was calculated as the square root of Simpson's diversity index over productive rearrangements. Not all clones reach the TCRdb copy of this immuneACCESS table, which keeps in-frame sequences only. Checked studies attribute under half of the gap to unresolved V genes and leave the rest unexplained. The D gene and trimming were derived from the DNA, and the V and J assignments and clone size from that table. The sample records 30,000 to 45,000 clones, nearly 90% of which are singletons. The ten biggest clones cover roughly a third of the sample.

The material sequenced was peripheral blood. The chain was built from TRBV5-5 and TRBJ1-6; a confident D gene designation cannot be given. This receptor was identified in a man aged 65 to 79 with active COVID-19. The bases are TGTGCCAGCAGCTTGGAGCGGCGATCTATTGATAATTCACCCCTCCACTTT. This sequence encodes CASSLERRSIDNSPLHF.